This TCR beta chain was identified in a study of T cells after yellow fever vaccination. This clonotype appeared a few times. What it recognizes is unknown. Per germline, CDR1 KGHSH and CDR2 LQKENI. CDR3 length: 19 residues. V lost 2 bases and J 7 bases, leaving 24 bases between the germline ends. 5'RACE template switching generated TCR cDNA, adding a universal primer site and UMIs. TCRdb redid the calling of the 5' RACE reads with MiXCR, one entry per CDR3 protein. This table has about 320,000 distinct CDR3 sequences, about 10% appearing once. Study-wide results and limits: From the bulk population, abundant clonotypes could contaminate and appear within FACS-sorted repertoires.

Here the sequenced sample was CD4+ T cells sorted from PBMCs, taken 45 days after the yellow fever booster vaccination. The sequence was obtained from a man between 18 and 29 years old who received the YFV17D yellow fever vaccine. This chain joins TRBV18 and TRBJ1-6; the D is unclear. CDR3 bases: TGTGCCAGCTCACCAAATATGGCAGGAGGGTCCATCGGGAATTCACCCCTCCACTTT. Translated: CASSPNMAGGSIGNSPLHF.